This is a list of T cell receptor beta chains from one sample in a study of T cells after yellow fever vaccination. One entry per CDR3 protein, called by TCRdb with MiXCR from the 5' RACE reads. The table records hundreds of thousands of distinct CDR3 sequences, around 3.9% of them present only once. Material: PBMCs, obtained on the day of the yellow fever booster vaccination. The source is a man aged 18 to 29 who received the YFV17D yellow fever vaccine. Both conserved end residues are part of each CDR3. A D gene is named only where the DNA matches it firmly. Clone size, where shown, is once, few, many, or a class for clones that have expanded.

v_call: TRBV7-6
clone_size: few
j_call: TRBJ2-1
d_call: TRBD1
cdr3_aa: CASSPPPGTVVGYNEQFF
cdr3_nt: TGTGCCAGCAGCCCCCCCCCCGGGACAGTTGTAGGATACAATGAGCAGTTCTTC

v_call: TRBV24-1
clone_size: NA
j_call: TRBJ1-2
d_call: NA
cdr3_aa: CATSDSDLYYGYTF
cdr3_nt: TGTGCCACCAGTGATTCGGATTTATACTATGGCTACACCTTC

v_call: TRBV4-1
clone_size: many
j_call: TRBJ1-2
d_call: NA
cdr3_aa: CASSPLVGGTYSGYTF
cdr3_nt: TGCGCCAGCAGCCCCCTCGTGGGGGGGACTTACTCCGGCTACACCTTC

v_call: TRBV5-1
clone_size: many
j_call: TRBJ2-7
d_call: TRBD1
cdr3_aa: CASSPSTGGSYEQYF
cdr3_nt: TGCGCCAGCAGCCCGTCGACAGGGGGGAGCTACGAGCAGTACTTC

v_call: TRBV6-6
clone_size: few
j_call: TRBJ1-1
d_call: NA
cdr3_aa: CASSFVVNTEAFF
cdr3_nt: TGTGCCAGCAGTTTTGTGGTGAACACTGAAGCTTTCTTT

v_call: TRBV5-1
clone_size: NA
j_call: TRBJ2-2
d_call: TRBD1
cdr3_aa: CASSRDRLNTGELFF
cdr3_nt: TGCGCCAGCAGCCGGGACAGATTAAACACCGGGGAGCTGTTTTTT

v_call: TRBV6-6
clone_size: many
j_call: TRBJ1-2
d_call: TRBD1
cdr3_aa: CASSYSDRVFLHGYTF
cdr3_nt: TGTGCCAGCAGTTACAGCGACAGGGTCTTTCTTCATGGCTACACCTTC

v_call: TRBV7-8
clone_size: NA
j_call: TRBJ2-1
d_call: NA
cdr3_aa: CASSLESVSAQYNEQFF
cdr3_nt: TGTGCCAGCAGCTTGGAAAGTGTCTCCGCCCAGTACAATGAGCAGTTCTTC

v_call: TRBV15
clone_size: NA
j_call: TRBJ1-6
d_call: NA
cdr3_aa: CATSRVGGYNSPLHF
cdr3_nt: TGTGCCACCAGCAGAGTGGGCGGTTATAATTCACCCCTCCACTTT

v_call: TRBV5-1
clone_size: few
j_call: TRBJ1-2
d_call: NA
cdr3_aa: CASSLIDRPTYGYTF
cdr3_nt: TGCGCCAGCAGCTTGATTGATAGACCTACCTATGGCTACACCTTC

v_call: TRBV4-1
clone_size: NA
j_call: TRBJ1-1
d_call: TRBD1
cdr3_aa: CASSQRDRGSYTEAFF
cdr3_nt: TGCGCCAGCAGCCAGCGGGACAGGGGGAGTTACACTGAAGCTTTCTTT

v_call: TRBV7-7
clone_size: many
j_call: TRBJ2-1
d_call: NA
cdr3_aa: CASSPYPGGPYNEQFF
cdr3_nt: TGTGCCAGCAGCCCCTATCCGGGCGGGCCATACAATGAGCAGTTCTTC

v_call: TRBV5-5
clone_size: NA
j_call: TRBJ2-3
d_call: TRBD1
cdr3_aa: CASSPWTGTGGKNTQYF
cdr3_nt: TGTGCCAGCAGCCCCTGGACCGGGACAGGGGGCAAGAATACGCAGTATTTT

v_call: TRBV16
clone_size: many
j_call: TRBJ2-7
d_call: NA
cdr3_aa: CASSPNRVFSYEQYF
cdr3_nt: TGTGCCAGTTCACCCAACAGGGTTTTCTCCTACGAGCAGTACTTC

v_call: TRBV5-5
clone_size: many
j_call: TRBJ2-3
d_call: NA
cdr3_aa: CASSFPTSGSTDTQYF
cdr3_nt: TGTGCCAGCAGCTTCCCGACAAGCGGCAGCACAGATACGCAGTATTTT

v_call: TRBV7-2
clone_size: many
j_call: TRBJ2-3
d_call: TRBD2
cdr3_aa: CASSEARGGGDTQYF
cdr3_nt: TGTGCCAGCAGCGAGGCCCGCGGGGGGGGAGATACGCAGTATTTT

v_call: TRBV19
clone_size: few
j_call: TRBJ2-1
d_call: NA
cdr3_aa: CASSSDGGGGSYNEQFF
cdr3_nt: TGTGCCAGTAGTTCGGACGGAGGGGGGGGGTCCTACAATGAGCAGTTCTTC

v_call: TRBV3-1
clone_size: NA
j_call: TRBJ2-7
d_call: TRBD2
cdr3_aa: CASSPLAGASYEQYF
cdr3_nt: TGTGCCAGCAGCCCTTTAGCGGGGGCTAGCTACGAGCAGTACTTC

v_call: TRBV7-8
clone_size: few
j_call: TRBJ2-5
d_call: TRBD2
cdr3_aa: CASSLYGGGETQYF
cdr3_nt: TGTGCCAGCAGCTTATACGGGGGGGGAGAGACCCAGTACTTC

v_call: TRBV15
clone_size: many
j_call: TRBJ2-3
d_call: TRBD1
cdr3_aa: CATSRDRRGGVDTQYF
cdr3_nt: TGTGCCACCAGCAGAGATCGGCGAGGGGGCGTGGATACGCAGTATTTT

v_call: TRBV4-1
clone_size: NA
j_call: TRBJ1-5
d_call: NA
cdr3_aa: CASSQDGASNQPQHF
cdr3_nt: TGCGCCAGCAGCCAAGATGGGGCAAGCAATCAGCCCCAGCATTTT

v_call: TRBV7-3
clone_size: NA
j_call: TRBJ1-5
d_call: NA
cdr3_aa: CASSSGPSQPQHF
cdr3_nt: TGTGCCAGCAGCTCCGGGCCGAGCCAGCCCCAGCATTTT

v_call: TRBV4-3
clone_size: many
j_call: TRBJ1-2
d_call: NA
cdr3_aa: CASSQDLGAGGYTF
cdr3_nt: TGCGCCAGCAGCCAAGATTTGGGGGCCGGGGGCTACACCTTC